This TCR beta chain was profiled in a study of blood T cell repertoires in COVID-19. Data came from immunoSEQ multiplex PCR; TCRdb stores just in-frame clones and leaves some out. Of roughly 390,000 clones in the sample, about 85% are singletons; the top ten hold around 3.4%. CDR1 is LNHDA, CDR2 SQIVND, per germline (reference sequence). The CDR3 is 15 residues long. V was clipped by 10 bases and J by 5 bases; unmatched bases: 14. This clone has only a few counts. Sequenced material: peripheral blood. The clonotype originates from a woman aged 18-29 years with acute or convalescent COVID-19. The chain has TRBV19 and TRBJ2-1, with TRBD1 identical over 7 bases. As DNA, the CDR3 is TGTGCCACCCACACGACAGGGATCAACGACAATGAGCAGTTCTTC. This encodes CATHTTGINDNEQFF.